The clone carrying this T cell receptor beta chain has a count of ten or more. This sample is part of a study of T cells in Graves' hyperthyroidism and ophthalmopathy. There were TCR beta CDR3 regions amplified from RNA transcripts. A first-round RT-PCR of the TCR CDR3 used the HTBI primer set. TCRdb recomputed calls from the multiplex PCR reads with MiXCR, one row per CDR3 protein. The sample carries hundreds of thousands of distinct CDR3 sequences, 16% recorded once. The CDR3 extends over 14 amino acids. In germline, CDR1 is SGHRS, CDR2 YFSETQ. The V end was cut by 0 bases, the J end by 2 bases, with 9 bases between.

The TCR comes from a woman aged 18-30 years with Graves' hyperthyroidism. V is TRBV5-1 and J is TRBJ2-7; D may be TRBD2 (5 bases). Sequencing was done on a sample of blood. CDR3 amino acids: CASSLATGTYEQYF. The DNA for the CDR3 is TGCGCCAGCAGCTTGGCCACCGGGACCTACGAGCAGTACTTC. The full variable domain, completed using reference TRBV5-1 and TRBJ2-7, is KAGVTQTPRYLIKTRGQQVTLSCSPISGHRSVSWYQQTPGQGLQFLFEYFSETQRNKGNFPGRFSGRQFSNSRSEMNVSTLELGDSALYLCASSLATGTYEQYFGPGTRLTVT.